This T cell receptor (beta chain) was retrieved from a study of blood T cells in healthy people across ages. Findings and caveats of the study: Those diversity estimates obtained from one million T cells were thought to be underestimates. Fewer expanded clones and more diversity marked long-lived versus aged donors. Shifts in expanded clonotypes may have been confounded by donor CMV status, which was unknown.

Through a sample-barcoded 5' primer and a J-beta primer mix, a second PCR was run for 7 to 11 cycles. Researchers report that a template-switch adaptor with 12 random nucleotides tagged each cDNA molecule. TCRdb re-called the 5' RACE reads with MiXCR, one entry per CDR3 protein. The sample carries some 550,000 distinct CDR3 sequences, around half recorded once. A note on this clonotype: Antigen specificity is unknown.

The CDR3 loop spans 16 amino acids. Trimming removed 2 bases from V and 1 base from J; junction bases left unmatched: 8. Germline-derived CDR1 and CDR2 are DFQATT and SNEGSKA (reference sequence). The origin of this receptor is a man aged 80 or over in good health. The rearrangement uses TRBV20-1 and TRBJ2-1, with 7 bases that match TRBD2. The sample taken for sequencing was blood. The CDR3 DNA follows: TGCAGTGCTAGACGTGCGGCGGGAGAATCCTACAATGAGCAGTTCTTC. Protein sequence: CSARRAAGESYNEQFF.